These 20 T cell receptor beta chains originate from one sample sequenced in a study of vaccination effects on CD4 cells after COVID-19. Clones were read by immunoSEQ multiplex PCR, and TCRdb kept only the in-frame ones, dropping some. The data contain 72,000 or so clones, 74% of them singletons. No antigen has been assigned to these receptors. With roughly nine days of culture completed, CD4+ T cells were isolated. Either the mRNA-1273 or the BNT162b2 vaccine was given to participants as two doses. The sequences come from CD4+ T cells from PBMCs cultured without peptide, collected after COVID-19 vaccination. The source is a human donor who received a COVID-19 vaccine.

This clone was found a few times. This rearrangement joins TRBV24-1 to TRBJ1-1; D not certain. The CDR3 loop spans 13 amino acids. With 0 bases removed from V and 11 bases from J, the gap between germline ends came to 12 bases. From germline, CDR1 is KGHDR and CDR2 SFDVKD. CDR3 nucleotide sequence: TGTGCCACCAGTGATTTGCCAGAGGGTCAGGCTTTCTTT. Its translation: CATSDLPEGQAFF.

The chain joins TRBV30 to TRBJ1-2; no clear D. The germline V gene encodes CDR1 GTSNPN and CDR2 SVGIG (reference sequence). This CDR3 is built from 13 residues. The V gene lost 3 bases and the J gene lost 7 bases, with 15 bases spanning the gap. CDR3 in amino acids: CAWRKGGYGGYTF. The CDR3 coding sequence is TGTGCCTGGAGAAAGGGAGGCTATGGTGGCTACACCTTC.

This rearrangement joins TRBV4-2 to TRBJ2-5; 10 bases are a match to TRBD2. The CDR3 extends over 16 amino acids. J lost 4 bases, V lost 1 base, and 6 bases had no gene match. CDR1 is LGHNA and CDR2 is YNFKEQ in the germline V gene. The DNA for the CDR3 is TGTGCCAGCAGCCAAGGGTTGGCTAGCGGGGGAGAGACCCAGTACTTC. Translation: CASSQGLASGGETQYF.

In this sample, this clone turned up a few times. Other DNA sequences in the same sample also yield this CDR3. The V and J genes are TRBV6-6 and TRBJ2-1; TRBD2 aligns across 7 bases. V shed 3 bases and J 0 bases; nucleotides not matched to a gene: 2. The CDR3 is 15 amino acids. Germline CDR1 is MNHNY and CDR2 is SVGAGI (reference sequence). CDR3 residues: CASSYGGSSYNEQFF. The CDR3 DNA sequence: TGTGCCAGCAGTTATGGCGGGAGCTCCTACAATGAGCAGTTCTTC.

V is TRBV3-1 (or the pseudogene TRBV3-2) and J is TRBJ1-6; 8 bases map to TRBD1. The CDR3 runs to 15 residues. Germline CDR1 and CDR2: LGHDT and YNNKEL (reference sequence). Trimming took 3 bases from V and 6 from J; bases not matched to a gene: 4. The CDR3 bases are TGTGCCAGCAGCCACCGGGACAGGAGTAATTCACCCCTCCACTTT. Translating it yields CASSHRDRSNSPLHF.

The sample holds one count of this clone. The chain employs TRBV5-1 and TRBJ2-1; 10 positions agree with TRBD1. Germline V gene data show CDR1 as SGHRS and CDR2 as YFSETQ. The CDR3 runs 14 residues. The V gene end was trimmed by 4 bases and the J gene end by 9 bases; junction bases not matched to a gene: 7. The CDR3 loop is CASSPDRGASEQFF. CDR3 bases: TGCGCCAGCAGCCCGGACAGGGGGGCCAGTGAGCAGTTCTTC.

This sequence joins TRBV2 and TRBJ1-1; D ambiguous. CDR3 length: 14 amino acids. Trimming took off 3 bases at V and 4 bases at J, with 12 bases between the two ends. The germline V gene has CDR1 SNHLY and CDR2 FYNNEI. This CDR3 reads CASSDIGSSTEAFF. The CDR3 DNA is TGTGCCAGCAGTGATATAGGGAGTAGCACTGAAGCTTTCTTT.

The gene calls are TRBV30 and TRBJ1-4, with 9 positions matching TRBD1. The length of the CDR3 is 11 residues. Per germline, CDR1 GTSNPN and CDR2 SVGIG (reference sequence). V trimming: 2 bases; J trimming: 16 bases; junction bases outside the gene matches: 5. CDR3 region: CAWSTGTGPFF. CDR3 nucleotide sequence: TGTGCCTGGAGTACCGGGACAGGGCCGTTTTTT.

The chain employs TRBV24-1 and TRBJ1-4; D is unresolved. Germline assignment: CDR1 KGHDR and CDR2 SFDVKD. Trimming cost V 5 bases and J 7 bases, with 10 bases left between them. This CDR3 has 13 residues. CDR3 in amino acids: CATSAPGLEKLFF. As DNA, the CDR3 is TGTGCCACCAGTGCCCCAGGCCTTGAAAAACTGTTTTTT.

The gene calls are TRBV6-5 and TRBJ1-1, with TRBD1 identical over 9 bases. The V gene end was trimmed by 7 bases and the J gene end by 5 bases; junction bases not matched to a gene: 8. The germline V gene encodes CDR1 MNHEY and CDR2 SVGAGI. CDR3 length equals 14 residues. As DNA, the CDR3 is TGTGCCAGCATCGCCGGACAGGGGAGGACTGAAGCTTTCTTT. This translates into CASIAGQGRTEAFF.

CDR3 protein: CRVTVNTEAFF. CDR3 bases: TGCAGGGTTACAGTGAACACTGAAGCTTTCTTT. The rearrangement uses TRBV29-1 and TRBJ1-1; the D is unclear. This CDR3 comprises 11 residues. Germline values: CDR1 SQVTM, CDR2 ANQGSEA.

V and J are TRBV6-5 and TRBJ2-2; 8 positions agree with TRBD1. The CDR3 has 15 residues. V gave up 6 bases and J gave up 4 bases; unmatched junction bases: 7. Germline lookup yields CDR1 MNHEY and CDR2 SVGAGI. The CDR3 bases are TGTGCCAGCAGGCCATGGACAGGGAGCACCGGGGAGCTGTTTTTT. It yields the protein CASRPWTGSTGELFF.

In this sample, this clone turned up once. The rearrangement uses TRBV6-5 and TRBJ1-5, with TRBD1 as a possible D gene (6 bases). V lost 5 bases, J lost 4 bases, and 12 bases lay in between. Germline V CDR1 and CDR2: MNHEY, SVGAGI. The CDR3 runs 14 residues. CDR3 bases: TGTGCCAGCAGTACCTACAGGGAAAATCAGCCCCAGCATTTT. Protein: CASSTYRENQPQHF.

The J gene is TRBJ2-5, the V gene TRBV4-1; D is unclear. Trimming removed 4 bases at V and 1 base at J, with 7 bases between. The CDR3 sequence is 13 residues long. The germline gives CDR1 MGHRA, CDR2 YSYEKL. The CDR3 reads CASSPPFQETQYF. The CDR3 DNA is TGCGCCAGCAGCCCCCCGTTCCAAGAGACCCAGTACTTC.

The V and J genes are TRBV29-1 and TRBJ2-4, with D unresolved. This CDR3 has 13 residues. V lost 4 bases and J lost 0, with 7 bases in between. Per germline, CDR1 SQVTM and CDR2 ANQGSEA. The CDR3 DNA sequence: TGCAGCGTTGTTCTCTTAGCCAAAAACATTCAGTACTTC. Protein product: CSVVLLAKNIQYF.

This clone is categorized as medium-sized. V is TRBV5-4 and J is TRBJ2-3; TRBD2 matches 8 bases. Germline V gene lookup returns CDR1 SGHNT and CDR2 YYREEE (reference sequence). This CDR3 contains 14 residues. The V segment lost 2 bases and the J segment 1 base; nucleotides outside the gene matches: 0. CDR3 nucleotides: TGTGCCAGCAGCTTCGGGGGGGGCACAGATACGCAGTATTTT. Protein: CASSFGGGTDTQYF.

This clone has more than one count but fewer than ten. This chain connects TRBV19 to TRBJ1-1; D is undetermined. CDR3 length: 14 amino acids. V was clipped by 2 bases and J by 1 base, with 8 bases between them. Per germline, CDR1 LNHDA and CDR2 SQIVND (reference sequence). CDR3 nucleotide sequence: TGTGCCAGTAGTATAACTCCGGAGAACACTGAAGCTTTCTTT. It translates to CASSITPENTEAFF.

V and J are TRBV24-1 and TRBJ2-1, with D possibly being TRBD1 (6 bases). This CDR3 has 18 residues. The V gene lost 0 bases and the J gene lost 5 bases, with 19 bases spanning the gap. Per germline, CDR1 KGHDR and CDR2 SFDVKD. The CDR3 DNA sequence: TGTGCCACCAGTGATTTGCCCGGTGGCAGGGGAAAGGACAATGAGCAGTTCTTC. Protein product: CATSDLPGGRGKDNEQFF.

This sequence joins TRBV28 and TRBJ2-7; a possible D gene is TRBD1 (6 bases). Germline V gene data show CDR1 as MDHEN and CDR2 as SYDVKM. This CDR3 is 12 amino acids long. With 8 bases removed from V and 0 bases from J, the gap between germline ends came to 8 bases. The CDR3 loop reads CASATGSYEQYV. The CDR3 bases are TGTGCCAGCGCGACAGGCTCCTACGAGCAGTACGTC.

The chain joins TRBV5-4 to TRBJ1-2; D remains unclear. With 3 bases removed from V and 6 bases from J, the gap between germline ends came to 18 bases. Germline V gives CDR1 SGHNT, CDR2 YYREEE (reference sequence). The CDR3 spans 15 residues. CDR3 in DNA: TGTGCCAGCAGCTCCCAAGGTGGGGTTCGTCATGGCTACACCTTC. Translating it yields CASSSQGGVRHGYTF.